This TCR beta chain appears in the sequencing data of a study of T cell changes during pregnancy in multiple sclerosis. CDR3 length: 15 amino acids. With 5 bases clipped from V and 6 bases from J, the junction kept 7 bases outside the gene matches. In germline, CDR1 is SGHVS, CDR2 FNYEAQ. Measured with immunoSEQ multiplex PCR; TCRdb has only the in-frame clones, and not every one. The sample holds about 38,000 clones, approximately 94% seen once. This chain links TRBV7-6 with TRBJ2-2, with TRBD2 identical over 9 bases. The source of this sequence is a female donor with multiple sclerosis, enrolled in a pregnancy study. This specimen consisted of CD4+ T cells from peripheral blood mononuclear cells, obtained in the second trimester of pregnancy. CDR3 DNA sequence: TGTGCCAGCAGCCCTGGCGGCGGGAGGGCCGGGGAGCTGTTTTTT. Translated: CASSPGGGRAGELFF.